These 6 T cell receptor beta chains share one sample of origin, sequenced in a study of cytomegalovirus exposure and HLA in healthy donors. The PCR made use of 60 Vbeta and 13 Jbeta primers. Repertoires were generated with immunoSEQ multiplex PCR, while TCRdb's copy carries only in-frame clones and drops some. The sample records 190,000 or so clones, 82% being singletons. Sequencing was done on a sample of PBMCs. These receptors all stem from a woman in her forties or fifties in good health and CMV-seropositive.

This chain links TRBV2 with TRBJ1-4; D possibly corresponds to TRBD1 (6 bases). The V gene's germline CDR1 is SNHLY and CDR2 FYNNEI. The CDR3 runs 14 residues. V was shortened by 6 bases and J by 8 bases, with 16 bases between the two germline ends. Here the CDR3 DNA reads TGTGCCAGCAGGTCCCGACAGGCCGCCGAAAAACTGTTTTTT. Protein sequence: CASRSRQAAEKLFF.

The gene calls are TRBV28 and TRBJ2-1; weak D call: TRBD2 (5 bases). The CDR3 runs to 12 residues. Germline CDR1 reads MDHEN; CDR2 reads SYDVKM. V was cut by 3 bases and J by 10 bases, with 10 bases left in between. The CDR3 sequence is CASSFEGGEQFF. DNA for the CDR3: TGTGCCAGCAGTTTTGAGGGTGGGGAGCAGTTCTTC.

The chain has TRBV7-8 and TRBJ2-1, with D maybe TRBD2 (5 bases). In germline, CDR1 is SGHVS, CDR2 FQNEAQ. The V end was cut by 6 bases, the J end by 10 bases, with 13 bases between. This CDR3 has 12 amino acids. The CDR3 spells CASSPWTGEQFF. The CDR3 nucleotides are TGTGCCAGCAGTCCTTGGACTGGCGAGCAGTTCTTC.

The chain combines TRBV27 with TRBJ1-5; maybe TRBD1 (6 bases). The CDR3 spans 12 residues. Per germline, CDR1 MNHEY and CDR2 SMNVEV (reference sequence). Deletions cut 3 bases from V and 6 bases from J, with 6 bases between. The CDR3 is CASSFRGQPQHF. The CDR3 nucleotides are TGTGCCAGCAGTTTCAGGGGTCAGCCCCAGCATTTT.

This chain connects TRBV4-1 to TRBJ2-1; 11 positions match TRBD2. V dropped 4 bases and J dropped 2; count of bases not matched to a gene: 7. The CDR3 length is 17 residues. Germline-derived CDR1 and CDR2 are MGHRA and YSYEKL. The DNA for the CDR3 is TGCGCCAGCAGCCGGCTCACTAGCGGGGGTACCTACAATGAGCAGTTCTTC. Its protein is CASSRLTSGGTYNEQFF.

This clone has just a few counts. This rearrangement joins TRBV5-1 to TRBJ1-1; 8 bases match TRBD1. From germline, CDR1 is SGHRS and CDR2 YFSETQ. V shed 4 bases, J shed 4 bases, and the junction held 6 bases outside the gene matches. This CDR3 region has 14 residues. This CDR3 reads CASSPGQGGTEAFF. The CDR3 nucleotides are TGCGCCAGCAGCCCTGGACAGGGTGGCACTGAAGCTTTCTTT.